This T cell receptor (beta chain) was identified in a study of cytomegalovirus exposure and HLA in healthy donors. Notes on the study in general: Some TCR beta chains (over 150 of them) were listed as cytomegalovirus-associated.

This PCR relied on a set of 60 Vbeta primers and 13 Jbeta primers. Sequencing used immunoSEQ multiplex PCR; TCRdb keeps in-frame clones, though not all of them. Among over 110,000 clones listed, 79% were seen once. The CDR3 is made up of 15 amino acids. The germline V and J ends were trimmed by 3 bases and 1 base, with 9 bases remaining between them. Germline V gives CDR1 MNHEY, CDR2 SMNVEV (reference sequence). On this clone itself: Its matching antigen is unknown.

The gene calls are TRBV27 and TRBJ2-2, with D perhaps TRBD1 (6 bases). Material: PBMCs. This clonotype was sampled from a young man in good health and CMV-seronegative. CDR3 in amino acids: CASSFGGQNTGELFF. CDR3 nucleotides: TGTGCCAGCAGTTTTGGGGGCCAGAACACCGGGGAGCTGTTTTTT.